This is a list of T cell receptor beta chains from one sample in a study of beta chain features in type 1 diabetes. This table comes from immunoSEQ multiplex PCR, and its TCRdb copy is limited to in-frame clones, with some not included. The table shows roughly 500,000 clones, with roughly 11% occurring only once. What was sequenced was naive CD4+ T cells from blood. Every receptor here comes from a woman between 18 and 30 years old in good health. Both conserved end residues are part of each CDR3. Fields, in order: V gene, clone size, J gene, D gene, CDR3 protein, CDR3 DNA. A D gene is named only where the DNA matches it firmly. Clone sizes are given selectively: once, few, many, or a class where the clone is expanded.

v_call: TRBV7-6; clone_size: .; j_call: TRBJ2-3; d_call: .; cdr3_aa: CASSLGRATDTQYF; cdr3_nt: TGTGCCAGCAGCTTAGGGCGGGCCACAGATACGCAGTATTTT
v_call: TRBV4-1; clone_size: .; j_call: TRBJ1-2; d_call: TRBD1; cdr3_aa: CASSREGQGYGYTF; cdr3_nt: TGCGCCAGCAGCCGGGAAGGACAGGGCTACGGCTACACCTTC
v_call: TRBV29-1; clone_size: .; j_call: TRBJ1-1; d_call: .; cdr3_aa: CSVATGLNTEAFF; cdr3_nt: TGCAGCGTTGCAACAGGCCTGAACACTGAAGCTTTCTTT
v_call: TRBV18; clone_size: .; j_call: TRBJ2-5; d_call: .; cdr3_aa: CASSLTVIETQYF; cdr3_nt: TGTGCCAGCTCACTTACGGTCATCGAGACCCAGTACTTC
v_call: TRBV29-1; clone_size: .; j_call: TRBJ1-5; d_call: TRBD1; cdr3_aa: CSVRTGGWNQPQHF; cdr3_nt: TGCAGCGTTAGAACAGGGGGTTGGAATCAGCCCCAGCATTTT
v_call: TRBV10-3; clone_size: few; j_call: TRBJ2-3; d_call: TRBD2; cdr3_aa: CAVAGDTHSTDTQYF; cdr3_nt: TGTGCCGTAGCGGGGGACACCCATAGCACAGATACGCAGTATTTT
v_call: TRBV12-5; clone_size: few; j_call: TRBJ2-3; d_call: .; cdr3_aa: CASGRPGPPRADTQYF; cdr3_nt: TGTGCTAGTGGCCGCCCCGGGCCCCCTAGGGCAGATACGCAGTATTTT
v_call: TRBV4-1; clone_size: few; j_call: TRBJ2-3; d_call: TRBD1; cdr3_aa: CASSLGAQGADTQYF; cdr3_nt: TGCGCCAGCAGCCTCGGGGCCCAGGGGGCTGATACGCAGTATTTT
v_call: TRBV7-9; clone_size: few; j_call: TRBJ2-4; d_call: TRBD1; cdr3_aa: CASTQGELAKNIQYF; cdr3_nt: TGTGCCAGCACCCAGGGGGAGTTAGCCAAAAACATTCAGTACTTC
v_call: TRBV30; clone_size: few; j_call: TRBJ2-7; d_call: .; cdr3_aa: CAWSVGGSSYEQYF; cdr3_nt: TGTGCCTGGAGTGTAGGGGGGAGCTCCTACGAGCAGTACTTC
v_call: TRBV29-1; clone_size: .; j_call: TRBJ2-4; d_call: .; cdr3_aa: CSDRPETTGNIQYF; cdr3_nt: TGCAGCGATAGACCTGAGACAACCGGAAACATTCAGTACTTC
v_call: TRBV18; clone_size: few; j_call: TRBJ2-5; d_call: .; cdr3_aa: CASSPTETQYF; cdr3_nt: TGTGCCAGCTCACCAACCGAGACCCAGTACTTC
v_call: TRBV6-5; clone_size: few; j_call: TRBJ1-2; d_call: .; cdr3_aa: CASSDPGSRGGYTF; cdr3_nt: TGTGCCAGCAGTGACCCAGGGTCCCGGGGAGGCTACACCTTC
v_call: TRBV2; clone_size: .; j_call: TRBJ2-5; d_call: .; cdr3_aa: CASSIGGETQYF; cdr3_nt: TGTGCCAGCAGTATAGGAGGAGAGACCCAGTACTTC
v_call: TRBV7-2; clone_size: few; j_call: TRBJ2-3; d_call: TRBD2; cdr3_aa: CASHGGRGTDTQYF; cdr3_nt: TGTGCCAGCCACGGCGGGAGGGGGACAGATACGCAGTATTTT
v_call: TRBV4-1; clone_size: few; j_call: TRBJ2-1; d_call: .; cdr3_aa: CASSQDAAGAYNEQFF; cdr3_nt: TGCGCCAGCAGCCAAGACGCGGCAGGTGCCTACAATGAGCAGTTCTTC
v_call: TRBV4-3; clone_size: .; j_call: TRBJ2-5; d_call: TRBD1; cdr3_aa: CASSLRTGTVETQYF; cdr3_nt: TGCGCCAGCAGCCTACGGACAGGGACAGTAGAGACCCAGTACTTC
v_call: TRBV9; clone_size: few; j_call: TRBJ1-1; d_call: .; cdr3_aa: CASSVVALPTEAFF; cdr3_nt: TGTGCCAGCAGCGTAGTTGCCCTACCCACTGAAGCTTTCTTT
v_call: TRBV27; clone_size: .; j_call: TRBJ1-2; d_call: .; cdr3_aa: CASRARAESNYGYTF; cdr3_nt: TGTGCCAGCAGGGCAAGGGCGGAAAGTAACTATGGCTACACCTTC
v_call: TRBV20-1; clone_size: few; j_call: TRBJ2-1; d_call: .; cdr3_aa: CSASLVEQFF; cdr3_nt: TGCAGTGCTAGCCTGGTGGAGCAGTTCTTC
v_call: TRBV4-2; clone_size: .; j_call: TRBJ1-1; d_call: .; cdr3_aa: CASSQEGENTEAFF; cdr3_nt: TGTGCCAGCAGCCAAGAAGGAGAAAACACTGAAGCTTTCTTT
v_call: TRBV5-6; clone_size: .; j_call: TRBJ2-5; d_call: .; cdr3_aa: CASSTDRWETQYF; cdr3_nt: TGTGCCAGCAGCACGGACCGGTGGGAGACCCAGTACTTC
v_call: TRBV7-2; clone_size: .; j_call: TRBJ1-2; d_call: .; cdr3_aa: CASSWQGNYGYTF; cdr3_nt: TGTGCCAGCAGCTGGCAGGGCAACTATGGCTACACCTTC
v_call: TRBV7-9; clone_size: .; j_call: TRBJ2-1; d_call: .; cdr3_aa: CASSWGTSTREQFF; cdr3_nt: TGTGCCAGCAGCTGGGGGACCTCAACCCGGGAGCAGTTCTTC
v_call: TRBV25-1; clone_size: few; j_call: TRBJ1-4; d_call: .; cdr3_aa: CASSESGRDNEKLFF; cdr3_nt: TGTGCCAGCAGTGAATCGGGACGGGATAATGAAAAACTGTTTTTT
v_call: TRBV7-2; clone_size: .; j_call: TRBJ2-7; d_call: .; cdr3_aa: CASSSGQRIGYEQYF; cdr3_nt: TGTGCCAGCAGCTCAGGACAGCGGATAGGATACGAGCAGTACTTC
v_call: TRBV7-2; clone_size: .; j_call: TRBJ2-3; d_call: .; cdr3_aa: CASSLGQRRVRQYF; cdr3_nt: TGTGCCAGCAGCTTAGGCCAGCGACGGGTTAGGCAGTATTTT
v_call: TRBV4-3; clone_size: .; j_call: TRBJ2-2; d_call: .; cdr3_aa: CASSHWWQRTGELFF; cdr3_nt: TGCGCCAGCAGCCACTGGTGGCAGCGAACCGGGGAGCTGTTTTTT
v_call: TRBV4-1; clone_size: .; j_call: TRBJ1-1; d_call: .; cdr3_aa: CASSQVASLNTEAFF; cdr3_nt: TGCGCCAGCAGCCAAGTCGCCAGTTTGAACACTGAAGCTTTCTTT
v_call: TRBV30; clone_size: few; j_call: TRBJ2-7; d_call: .; cdr3_aa: CAWSSTAFAGITYEQYF; cdr3_nt: TGTGCCTGGAGTTCTACCGCATTTGCGGGCATTACCTACGAGCAGTACTTC
v_call: TRBV13; clone_size: .; j_call: TRBJ2-1; d_call: .; cdr3_aa: CASSSRVADEQFF; cdr3_nt: TGTGCCAGCAGCTCCAGGGTTGCGGATGAGCAGTTCTTC
v_call: TRBV30; clone_size: .; j_call: TRBJ2-5; d_call: .; cdr3_aa: CAWSRETQYF; cdr3_nt: TGTGCCTGGAGTCGGGAGACCCAGTACTTC
v_call: TRBV29-1; clone_size: few; j_call: TRBJ1-6; d_call: TRBD1; cdr3_aa: CRVRQGAGGNSPLHF; cdr3_nt: TGCCGCGTCCGTCAGGGGGCCGGGGGAAATTCACCCCTCCACTTT
v_call: TRBV4-3; clone_size: few; j_call: TRBJ2-7; d_call: .; cdr3_aa: CASSLRSMGMGSNEQYF; cdr3_nt: TGCGCCAGCAGCCTAAGGTCGATGGGTATGGGTTCGAACGAGCAGTACTTC
v_call: TRBV30; clone_size: many; j_call: TRBJ2-1; d_call: .; cdr3_aa: CAWTYGHEQFF; cdr3_nt: TGTGCCTGGACATACGGCCATGAGCAGTTCTTC
v_call: TRBV19; clone_size: .; j_call: TRBJ2-4; d_call: .; cdr3_aa: CASSTPGVAKNIQYF; cdr3_nt: TGTGCCAGTAGTACCCCAGGAGTAGCCAAAAACATTCAGTACTTC
v_call: TRBV27; clone_size: .; j_call: TRBJ1-5; d_call: TRBD1; cdr3_aa: CASMSRTGGLGQPQHF; cdr3_nt: TGTGCCAGCATGTCTCGGACAGGGGGACTGGGTCAGCCCCAGCATTTT
v_call: TRBV30; clone_size: few; j_call: TRBJ2-1; d_call: TRBD2; cdr3_aa: CAWTGLAAYNEQFF; cdr3_nt: TGTGCCTGGACCGGACTAGCAGCCTACAATGAGCAGTTCTTC
v_call: TRBV14; clone_size: few; j_call: TRBJ2-1; d_call: TRBD2; cdr3_aa: CASRASGRPDNEQFF; cdr3_nt: TGTGCCAGCCGGGCTAGCGGGAGGCCGGACAATGAGCAGTTCTTC